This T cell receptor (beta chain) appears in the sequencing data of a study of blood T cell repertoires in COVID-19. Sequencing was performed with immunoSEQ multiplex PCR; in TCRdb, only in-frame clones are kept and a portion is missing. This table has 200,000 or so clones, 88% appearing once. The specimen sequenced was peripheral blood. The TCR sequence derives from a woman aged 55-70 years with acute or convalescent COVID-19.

The CDR3 loop reads CASSSGQGGRGTF. CDR3 in DNA: TGTGCCAGCAGTTCGGGACAGGGAGGGAGGGGGACCTTC. The chain carries TRBV6-5 and TRBJ1-2; TRBD1 aligns across 9 bases. V was pared by 4 bases and J by 14 bases, with 11 bases of the junction left unmatched. The germline V gene has CDR1 MNHEY and CDR2 SVGAGI. This CDR3 comprises 13 residues.